These 19 T cell receptor beta chains came from one sample sequenced in a study of sequential checkpoint blockade in melanoma (dated by TCRdb to between 2018 and 2021). This specimen's treatment or condition label, interpreted: randomized to nivolumab then ipilimumab (arm A) or the reverse (arm B). Library generation was performed with the immunoSEQ multiplex PCR assay. What TCRdb holds here is the immuneACCESS table cut down to in-frame rearrangements. Part of the clones is not present; checked against another copy, under half of the missing clones reflect an unresolved V gene, and the others are unexplained. The sample table holds under 5,500 clones, of which 25% to 40% were seen once. The ten largest clones capture approximately 12% of the sample. The sequencing used tumor tissue (inferred from file names), collected from a patient given nivolumab and ipilimumab in sequence. These receptors were collected from a human donor with melanoma.

The V call is TRBV2, the J call TRBJ2-3; no reliable D call. Trimming removed 6 bases from V and 0 bases from J, with 7 bases in between. There are 13 residues in the CDR3. CDR1 is SNHLY and CDR2 is FYNNEI in the germline V gene. The CDR3 region has the DNA TGTGCCAGCAGCCCTTATAGCACAGATACGCAGTATTTT. This encodes CASSPYSTDTQYF.

The chain is built from TRBV6-8 and TRBJ2-1; 7 positions match TRBD1. Germline V CDR1 and CDR2: MNHGY, SAAAGT. The ends lost 6 bases at V and 0 bases at J; junction bases unmatched: 5. CDR3 length equals 15 residues. DNA for the CDR3: TGTGCCAGCAGGGACAGGAGAAGCTCCTACAATGAGCAGTTCTTC. Encoded protein: CASRDRRSSYNEQFF.

This CDR3 is CASSRTMGTYNEQFF. Here the CDR3 DNA reads TGTGCCAGCAGCCGGACTATGGGGACCTACAATGAGCAGTTCTTC. The chain is built from TRBV7-5 and TRBJ2-1; the D call in the table, TRBD2, was not verified against the DNA. TRBV7-5 is a recognized pseudogene. The CDR3 extends over 15 amino acids.

This CDR3 is CSVKTGGVTEAFF. CDR3 nucleotide sequence: TGCAGCGTTAAGACAGGGGGCGTCACTGAAGCTTTCTTT. V is TRBV29-1 and J is TRBJ1-1, with 10 bases identical to TRBD1. V lost 5 bases to trimming and J lost 4 bases; unmatched junction nucleotides: 4. CDR3 length: 13 residues. The germline CDR1 and CDR2 sequences are SQVTM and ANQGSEA. The full variable domain, rest sourced from reference TRBV29-1 and TRBJ1-1, is SAVISQKPSRDICQRGTSLTIQCQVDSQVTMMFWYRQQPGQSLTLIATANQGSEATYESGFVIDKFPISRPNLTFSTLTVSNMSPEDSSIYLCSVKTGGVTEAFFGQGTRLTVV.

V usage is TRBV29-1 and J usage is TRBJ2-1; 8 positions agree with TRBD1. Germline V gene data show CDR1 as SQVTM and CDR2 as ANQGSEA. The ends lost 6 bases at V and 7 bases at J; junction bases unmatched: 11. The length of the CDR3 is 14 residues. The CDR3 is CSVTRGLIGNEQFF. CDR3 nucleotide sequence: TGCAGCGTAACCAGGGGGCTAATCGGGAATGAGCAGTTCTTC.

This clone was found a few times. The V and J genes are TRBV28 and TRBJ2-2; 7 bases align to TRBD2. The length of the CDR3 is 14 residues. V lost 6 bases and J lost 7; bases outside the gene matches: 8. The V gene's germline CDR1 is MDHEN and CDR2 SYDVKM. Here the CDR3 reads CASRNGGGRGELFF. CDR3 bases: TGTGCCAGCAGGAACGGGGGAGGGCGCGGGGAGCTGTTTTTT.

This clone was seen a few times. The chain uses TRBV19 and TRBJ1-3; 7 bases line up with TRBD1. Germline lookup yields CDR1 LNHDA and CDR2 SQIVND (reference sequence). There are 16 residues in the CDR3. V gave up 5 bases and J gave up 0 bases; unmatched junction bases: 7. The CDR3 region is CASSLDRDPSGNTIYF. The CDR3 nucleotides read TGTGCCAGTAGTCTCGACAGGGATCCCTCTGGAAACACCATATATTTT.

By sample fraction, this clone is medium-sized. This chain joins TRBV6-8 and TRBJ2-7; 10 bases map to TRBD1. The CDR3 spans 13 residues. Germline V gene data show CDR1 as MNHGY and CDR2 as SAAAGT. The J segment lost 2 bases and the V segment lost 6 bases, leaving 1 base of the junction unmatched. Written as DNA, the CDR3 is TGTGCCAGCAGGGGGACAGGGGCCTACGAGCAGTACTTC. Residues: CASRGTGAYEQYF.

This clone has a handful of counts. The chain joins TRBV28 to TRBJ1-6; D not resolved. The CDR3 extends over 16 amino acids. Germline V lookup: CDR1 MDHEN, CDR2 SYDVKM. V was cut by 3 bases and J by 0 bases, with 9 bases left in between. CDR3 residues: CASSLEAYSYNSPLHF. Written as DNA, the CDR3 is TGTGCCAGCAGTTTGGAGGCTTACTCCTATAATTCACCCCTCCACTTT.

This clone was picked up a small number of times. J is TRBJ2-1 and V is TRBV15, with D tentatively TRBD2 (6 bases). V lost 0 bases and J 3 bases, leaving 9 bases between the germline ends. The CDR3 is 15 residues long. Germline V gene data show CDR1 as LNHNV and CDR2 as YYDKDF (reference sequence). The CDR3 DNA reads TGTGCCACCAGCAGAGAAGCGGGTAACTACAATGAGCAGTTCTTC. Residues: CATSREAGNYNEQFF.

This chain connects TRBV5-1 to TRBJ2-7, with TRBD1 identical over 8 bases. The CDR3 covers 15 residues. In germline, CDR1 is SGHRS, CDR2 YFSETQ. Trimming cost V 1 base and J 7 bases; bases outside gene matches: 10. The CDR3 coding sequence is TGCGCCAGCAGCTTGACCCTGGACAGGGTGGCGGAGCAGTACTTC. Translating it yields CASSLTLDRVAEQYF.

The chain combines TRBV11-3 with TRBJ2-2, with 9 bases identical to TRBD1. The trim removed 6 bases at V and 3 bases at J, leaving 2 bases unmatched. From germline, CDR1 is SGHNT and CDR2 YENEEA. CDR3 size: 14 residues. DNA for the CDR3: TGTGCCAGCAGACGGACAGGGGACACCGGGGAGCTGTTTTTT. This sequence encodes CASRRTGDTGELFF.

The V gene is TRBV19, the J gene TRBJ2-2; D ambiguous. Germline V gene sequence: CDR1 LNHDA, CDR2 SQIVND (reference sequence). V was trimmed by 6 bases and J by 0 bases, leaving 11 bases between them. CDR3 length equals 15 residues. The CDR3 reads CASSLRNTNTGELFF. As DNA, the CDR3 is TGTGCCAGTAGCCTCAGAAATACGAACACCGGGGAGCTGTTTTTT. Variable domain in full (rest from reference TRBV19 and TRBJ2-2): DGGITQSPKYLFRKEGQNVTLSCEQNLNHDAMYWYRQDPGQGLRLIYYSQIVNDFQKGDIAEGYSVSREKKESFPLTVTSAQKNPTAFYLCASSLRNTNTGELFFGEGSRLTVL.

The J gene is TRBJ1-1, the V gene TRBV28; D remains ambiguous. Looked up from germline, CDR1 is MDHEN and CDR2 is SYDVKM. Trimming removed 7 bases from V and 3 bases from J, with 21 bases in between. CDR3 length equals 16 residues. Here the CDR3 reads CASTPIRVQWDTEAFF. The CDR3 region has the DNA TGTGCCAGCACTCCCATCCGGGTCCAGTGGGACACTGAAGCTTTCTTT.

The chain has TRBV28 and TRBJ2-7; 10 bases map to TRBD1. The germline V gene has CDR1 MDHEN and CDR2 SYDVKM. The ends lost 5 bases at V and 5 bases at J; junction bases unmatched: 6. This CDR3 is 14 amino acids long. CDR3 protein: CASSVAGTGDEQYF. The CDR3 nucleotides read TGTGCCAGCAGTGTCGCCGGGACAGGGGACGAGCAGTACTTC.

This clone was observed a handful of times. The chain has TRBV28 and TRBJ2-1; TRBD2 might be the D (5 bases). From germline, CDR1 is MDHEN and CDR2 SYDVKM. CDR3 length: 13 amino acids. Deletions cut 8 bases from V and 8 bases from J, with 16 bases between. The CDR3 nucleotides read TGTGCCAGCGGACGGGGTGTTTCCTATGAGCAGTTCTTC. This gives the protein CASGRGVSYEQFF.

The gene calls are TRBV29-1 and TRBJ1-2, with TRBD1 as a possible D gene (6 bases). V was clipped by 7 bases and J by 3 bases, with 15 bases between them. Germline V gives CDR1 SQVTM, CDR2 ANQGSEA. The CDR3 has 13 amino acids. CDR3 sequence (DNA): TGCAGCGCACGACAGGAGGGGGACTATGGCTACACCTTC. This encodes CSARQEGDYGYTF.

The J gene is TRBJ2-1, the V gene TRBV19; D may be TRBD1 or TRBD2 (5 bases each). Trimming stripped 6 bases from V and 7 bases from J, with 16 bases between. There are 14 residues in the CDR3. Looked up from germline, CDR1 is LNHDA and CDR2 is SQIVND (reference sequence). DNA for the CDR3: TGTGCCAGTAGGATTCCGGGACCTGGGAATGAGCAGTTCTTC. Its protein is CASRIPGPGNEQFF.

This clone has just a few counts. The chain has TRBV6-8 and TRBJ1-2, with D hard to call. The CDR3 is 12 residues long. Trimming took off 4 bases at V and 4 bases at J, with 7 bases between the two ends. CDR1 MNHGY and CDR2 SAAAGT come from the germline V gene. CDR3 sequence reads: CASSFGSYGYTF. In DNA, the CDR3 is TGTGCCAGCAGTTTTGGGAGCTATGGCTACACCTTC.